This is a list of T cell receptor beta chains from one sample in a study of T cells in Graves' hyperthyroidism and ophthalmopathy. TCRdb used MiXCR to reprocess the multiplex PCR reads, holding one entry per CDR3 protein. Of hundreds of thousands of distinct CDR3 sequences in the sample, 13% are singletons; the top ten hold around 9.2%. Sequencing was performed on blood. These receptors came from a woman under 30 with Graves' hyperthyroidism. The CDR3 runs from the conserved cysteine through the conserved F or W. A D gene is named only where the DNA matches it firmly. Rows may omit the clone size; those that give it use once, few, many or a size class.

d_call,j_call,clone_size,v_call,cdr3_aa,cdr3_nt
TRBD2,TRBJ2-1,many,TRBV10-3,CAISEPGLARPEQFF,TGTGCCATCAGTGAGCCTGGACTAGCCCGGCCCGAGCAGTTCTTC
-,TRBJ2-1,-,TRBV9,CASSVGGGGFYNEQFF,TGTGCCAGCAGCGTAGGAGGGGGGGGTTTCTACAATGAGCAGTTCTTC
TRBD2,TRBJ2-5,many,TRBV3-1,CASALAEETQYF,TGTGCCAGCGCGCTAGCGGAAGAGACCCAGTACTTC
TRBD1,TRBJ2-2,few,TRBV12-5,CASGLGVKTGENTGELFF,TGTGCTAGTGGTTTAGGAGTAAAAACAGGGGAGAACACCGGGGAGCTGTTTTTT
-,TRBJ2-2,few,TRBV6-1,CASSAVPGVNPGELFF,TGTGCCAGCAGTGCCGTGCCCGGGGTGAATCCCGGGGAGCTGTTTTTT
-,TRBJ2-7,-,TRBV6-1,CASKGLWKLYEQYF,TGTGCCAGCAAGGGACTGTGGAAACTCTACGAGCAGTACTTC
TRBD2,TRBJ2-7,many,TRBV15,CATSSFLAGADEQYF,TGTGCCACCAGCAGTTTTTTGGCGGGAGCGGACGAGCAGTACTTC
TRBD2,TRBJ2-3,many,TRBV12-3/TRBV12-4,CASSPSFFSGGHTQYF,TGTGCCAGCAGTCCCTCGTTCTTTAGCGGGGGGCATACGCAGTATTTT
-,TRBJ2-1,few,TRBV7-9,CASSLDSDSYNEQFF,TGTGCCAGCAGCTTAGACAGCGACTCCTACAATGAGCAGTTCTTC
-,TRBJ2-7,many,TRBV28,CASSLVRYYEQYF,TGTGCCAGCAGTTTGGTCAGGTACTACGAGCAGTACTTC
-,TRBJ2-1,-,TRBV5-1,CASSSRVLHEQFF,TGCGCCAGCAGCTCCCGGGTCCTCCATGAGCAGTTCTTC